This record covers a single TCR beta chain. Its antigen is unidentified. This entry is derived from a study of OX40 agonist ivuxolimab in advanced cancers. Sequencing was performed with immunoSEQ multiplex PCR; in TCRdb, only in-frame clones are kept and a portion is missing. The sample lists some 98,000 clones; about 79% were seen once. Findings and limits, study-wide: No antigen was identified for the clonally expanded peripheral T cells. Averaged across samples, CD8+ T cells carried more expanded clones than CD4+ did. Dosing at 0.1 to 3.0 mg/kg was accompanied by clonal expansion of CD4+ and CD8+ blood T cells by week 6.

J gave up 5 bases and V 0 bases, and 8 bases lay outside the gene matches. CDR3 length equals 16 residues. Looked up from germline, CDR1 is MNHEY and CDR2 is SMNVEV (reference sequence). The sequence was obtained from an adult with an advanced solid tumor such as melanoma, head and neck, liver or kidney cancer. Sequences were derived from CD4+ or CD8+ T cells sorted from blood, sampled in a trial of the OX40 agonist ivuxolimab. The chain carries TRBV27 and TRBJ2-5; 8 bases map to TRBD2. The CDR3 sequence is CASSLSSAGGRETQYF. The CDR3 nucleotides read TGTGCCAGCAGTTTATCTAGTGCGGGGGGCAGGGAGACCCAGTACTTC.